The subject of this entry is one T cell receptor (delta chain). The junction shows a germline mismatch at one end, possibly a read error. TCRdb reprocessed the reads using CATT. Here the sample spans some 4,000 delta-chain clones, around 3.1% being singletons. This specimen belongs to a study of gamma-delta chains in newborns, infants, children. For the study at large: Polyclonal expansion of innate γδ T cells after birth follows microbial exposure.

CDR1 is GEAIGNYY and CDR2 is EKD in the germline V gene. CDR3 length: 18 residues. The rearrangement uses TRDV2 and TRDJ3; 7 bases align to TRDD3. The clonotype comes from a child who was a newborn, infant or young child, either healthy, febrile or measles-vaccinated (not recorded which). Sequenced input: blood. The CDR3 coding sequence is TGTGCCTGTAACGCGGTGGGGGACCTCTCCTGGGACATCCGACAGATGTTTTTC. Translation gives CACNAVGDLSWDIRQMFF.